These T cell receptor beta chains were read from a single sample in a study of Graves' ophthalmopathy and Graves' hyperthyroidism. TCRdb itself ran the multiplex PCR reads through MiXCR, one entry per CDR3 protein. Here the sample spans around 520,000 distinct CDR3 sequences, approximately 35% being singletons. The sample taken for sequencing was peripheral blood or thyroid tissue (not recorded which). The receptors were sampled from an adult man with Graves' hyperthyroidism. Each CDR3 is given with its conserved first and last residue. The order of the fields is clone size, J gene, V gene, D gene, CDR3 DNA, CDR3 protein. A D gene is named only where the DNA matches it firmly. Rows may omit the clone size; those that give it use once, few, many or a size class.

few	TRBJ2-5	TRBV5-1	NA	TGCGCCAGCAGCTGGGGGACCCCGCCGGGGGAGACCCAGTACTTC	CASSWGTPPGETQYF
NA	TRBJ1-6	TRBV12-3/TRBV12-4	NA	TGTGCCAGCAGTCCCCGGGAGAGCTCCTATAATTCACCCCTCCACTTT	CASSPRESSYNSPLHF
NA	TRBJ2-1	TRBV24-1	TRBD2	TGTGCCACCAGTGATGCCGGGACTAGCGGGAGTAAGTATGAGCAGTTCTTC	CATSDAGTSGSKYEQFF
many	TRBJ1-2	TRBV10-3	NA	TGTGCCATCAGTGCAGGGTTACGGTCATATGGCTACACCTTC	CAISAGLRSYGYTF
few	TRBJ1-5	TRBV6-6	TRBD1	TGTGCCAGCAACGACAGGGGAAGCCAGCCCCAGCATTTT	CASNDRGSQPQHF
NA	TRBJ2-1	TRBV29-1	TRBD2	TGCAGCGTTGAAATCGGGAGGGCCCACAATGAGCAGTTCTTC	CSVEIGRAHNEQFF
once	TRBJ2-7	TRBV20-1	NA	TGCAGTGCTAGAGAAGGGGCCGGGGAGCAGTACTTC	CSAREGAGEQYF
NA	TRBJ1-5	TRBV3-1	NA	TGTGCCAGCAGCAAAGGTTTGGGTGGCAATCAGCCCCAGCATTTT	CASSKGLGGNQPQHF
NA	TRBJ2-7	TRBV28	NA	TGTGCCAGCAGTTTCGAGCAGGTCAGGAACGAGCAGTACTTC	CASSFEQVRNEQYF
NA	TRBJ2-5	TRBV29-1	NA	TGCAGCGGGGGATCCCAAGAGACCCAGTACTTC	CSGGSQETQYF
few	TRBJ1-3	TRBV7-8	NA	TGTGCCAGCAGCTTAACAGGGTTTTCTGGAAACACCATATATTTT	CASSLTGFSGNTIYF
many	TRBJ2-7	TRBV5-1	TRBD1	TGCGCCAGCAGCTTGGCCTGGGACAGGGAACCCTACGAGCAGTACTTC	CASSLAWDREPYEQYF
NA	TRBJ2-7	TRBV25-1	NA	TGTGCCAGCACTCTGGGGGGCTCCTACGAGCAGTACTTC	CASTLGGSYEQYF
many	TRBJ1-1	TRBV19	TRBD1	TGTGCCAGTAGTATAGTTCCAGGGGGCACTGAAGCTTTCTTT	CASSIVPGGTEAFF
many	TRBJ2-5	TRBV7-9	NA	TGTGCCAGCAGCCCCCGGCAAGCCACAAACAGGCACCGGGAGACCCAGTACTTC	CASSPRQATNRHRETQYF
NA	TRBJ1-1	TRBV7-9	NA	TGTGCCAGCAGCGTCAACCAGCGGGATGAAGCTTTCTTT	CASSVNQRDEAFF
NA	TRBJ2-3	TRBV29-1	NA	TGCAGCGCTGAGTCGGGACAACCCACAGATACGCAGTATTTT	CSAESGQPTDTQYF
few	TRBJ2-7	TRBV5-1	NA	TGCGCCAGCAGGGTAACGCCGGGCGCCTACGAGCAGTACTTC	CASRVTPGAYEQYF
NA	TRBJ2-1	TRBV10-3	TRBD2	TGTGCCATCCGCAAAACAGCGGGAGGTCTGAATGAGCAGTTCTTC	CAIRKTAGGLNEQFF
many	TRBJ2-2	TRBV7-3	TRBD1	TGTGCCAGCAGCCCAAAGACAGGGATGAACACCGGGGAGCTGTTTTTT	CASSPKTGMNTGELFF
NA	TRBJ2-2	TRBV29-1	NA	TGCAGCGTTGAACAAGAGCATGACGGGGAGCTGTTTTTT	CSVEQEHDGELFF
NA	TRBJ1-1	TRBV29-1	TRBD1	TGCAGCGTTGTCCGGGACAGGGGTGAAGCTTTCTTT	CSVVRDRGEAFF
NA	TRBJ1-1	TRBV6-5	NA	TGTGCCAGCAGTTTAACTGGACAGCCAAAACAAGCTTTCTTT	CASSLTGQPKQAFF
many	TRBJ2-7	TRBV7-8	TRBD1	TGTGCCAGCAGCCAGGGACAGCTCTACGAGCAGTACTTC	CASSQGQLYEQYF
few	TRBJ2-7	TRBV18	NA	TGTGCCAGCTCACCACAGGACGCCTACGAGCAGTACTTC	CASSPQDAYEQYF
few	TRBJ2-7	TRBV5-1	TRBD2	TGCGCCAGCAGCTTGGGGCTAGCGGGAGCCCTCTCCTACGAGCAGTACTTC	CASSLGLAGALSYEQYF
many	TRBJ2-2	TRBV5-4	NA	TGTGCCAGCAGCTTGGATAGGGCGACCGGGGAGCTGTTTTTT	CASSLDRATGELFF
NA	TRBJ1-4	TRBV6-1	TRBD1	TGTGCCAGGTCCGGGACAGTTAATGAAAAACTGTTTTTT	CARSGTVNEKLFF
NA	TRBJ1-1	TRBV24-1	NA	TGTGCCACCAGGACAATGAACACTGAAGCTTTCTTT	CATRTMNTEAFF
many	TRBJ2-5	TRBV7-9	TRBD1	TGTGCCAGCAGCCCTCATAGGACAGGGGGTAATCGAGGAGAGACCCAGTACTTC	CASSPHRTGGNRGETQYF
many	TRBJ1-5	TRBV6-6	NA	TGTGCCAGCAGTTACTCAAGGGCCCTACATCAGCCCCAGCATTTT	CASSYSRALHQPQHF
many	TRBJ2-5	TRBV2	TRBD2	TGTGCCAGCAGTCTACTAGCGGGGCAGGAGACCCAGTACTTC	CASSLLAGQETQYF
NA	TRBJ1-6	TRBV7-3	NA	TGTGCCAGCAGTCCAGCCGACAGCTCCTATAATTCACCCCTCCACTTT	CASSPADSSYNSPLHF
NA	TRBJ2-7	TRBV15	TRBD2	TGTGCCACCAGCAGAACTCGACTAGCGGCAGGGGCCTACGAGCAGTACTTC	CATSRTRLAAGAYEQYF
many	TRBJ2-7	TRBV13	NA	TGTGCCAGCAGCTTAGCCCCCCAAAGCTCCTACGAGCAGTACTTC	CASSLAPQSSYEQYF
NA	TRBJ2-7	TRBV11-1	NA	TGTGCCAGCAGCGAACGGGACTGGCATGAGCAGTACTTC	CASSERDWHEQYF
many	TRBJ1-1	TRBV10-3	TRBD1	TGTGCCAGCAGTCCCCCGGGACAGGGGGGTCTGAACACTGAAGCTTTCTTT	CASSPPGQGGLNTEAFF
NA	TRBJ1-1	TRBV29-1	NA	TGCAGCTTTGGGGTTTGGACTGAAGCTTTCTTT	CSFGVWTEAFF
many	TRBJ1-1	TRBV20-1	NA	TGCAGTGCTAGAGAAAACCGGGACATAGGCACTGAAGCTTTCTTT	CSARENRDIGTEAFF
many	TRBJ2-6	TRBV7-8	TRBD1	TGTGCCAGCAGCGTACCCGACAGGGGCACAGGGGCCAACGTCCTGACTTTC	CASSVPDRGTGANVLTF
many	TRBJ1-5	TRBV10-3	NA	TGTGCCATCAGTGCCGGGAGGGGCGAGCCCCAGCATTTT	CAISAGRGEPQHF
many	TRBJ2-7	TRBV20-1	NA	TGCAGTGCTACCTCCTCAGGGATAGCTTCCTACGAGCAGTACTTC	CSATSSGIASYEQYF